The rows below give T cell receptor beta chains drawn from one sample of a study of blood T cell repertoires in COVID-19. Libraries were prepared by immunoSEQ multiplex PCR; TCRdb keeps only in-frame clonotypes and omits some of them. The sample includes 100,000 to 150,000 clones, over 60% of them seen just once. Sequencing was done on a sample of peripheral blood. The receptor source for this set is a man aged 35-49 years with active or convalescent COVID-19. Each CDR3 is given with its conserved first and last residue. Size tells how often a clone was seen (once, few, many) or the class of an expanded clone, and some rows leave it out.

TRBV6-5,NA,TRBJ1-2,CASRDRELGGYTF
TRBV10-3,NA,TRBJ2-2,CASDRDGNTGELFF
TRBV2,NA,TRBJ2-1,CASRMGAAGEQFF
TRBV28,NA,TRBJ1-4,CASSGPANRGTNEKLFF
TRBV7-2,NA,TRBJ2-7,CASSLGGGLYEQYF
TRBV6-1,NA,TRBJ1-2,CASSELGSNGYTF
TRBV6-5,NA,TRBJ2-3,CASSTGTGIDTQYF
TRBV6-5,few,TRBJ1-1,CASRAVGNTEAFF
TRBV21-1,once,TRBJ1-1,CASSKGGGREAFF
TRBV6-5,NA,TRBJ2-1,CAIQRDPISYNEQFF
TRBV4-1,few,TRBJ1-1,CASSPDRGVVGGHEAFF
TRBV28,NA,TRBJ1-2,CASSLGGTNYGYTF
TRBV5-1,NA,TRBJ2-2,CASSPQAETGELFF
TRBV30,NA,TRBJ1-6,CAWRASYNSPLHF
TRBV9,once,TRBJ1-1,CASSASGTGDTEAFF
TRBV6-6,NA,TRBJ1-2,CASTRDRRGYGYTF
TRBV5-6,once,TRBJ2-7,CASSIRQGTSYEQYF
TRBV24-1,NA,TRBJ2-7,CATSDPGTDRISEQYF
TRBV7-9,NA,TRBJ1-2,CASSFSSRGDYGYTF
TRBV5-1,NA,TRBJ1-1,CASTEQGAQNTEAFF
TRBV20-1,NA,TRBJ2-3,CSASFRDIKRTDTQYF
TRBV2,NA,TRBJ2-1,CASTTGGKNEQFF
TRBV7-2,NA,TRBJ1-2,CASSQTTGFYGYTF
TRBV5-1,NA,TRBJ2-6,CASSRGQASSGANVLTF
TRBV7-2,NA,TRBJ1-5,CASSMDSYSNQPQHF
TRBV4-1,few,TRBJ1-1,CASSQPRGPYTEAFF
TRBV6-5,NA,TRBJ2-3,CATGLAGGLTDTQYF
TRBV28,NA,TRBJ1-2,CASQWGGNPIYGYTF
TRBV12-3/TRBV12-4,NA,TRBJ1-1,CASRYQGIGAFF
TRBV19,NA,TRBJ1-1,CASTWDRGLRGTEAFF
TRBV27,NA,TRBJ2-1,CASTEKGLAGYNEQFF
TRBV19,NA,TRBJ1-1,CASSFLERKNTEAFF
TRBV6-5,NA,TRBJ2-7,CAGVDGFKQYF
TRBV5-1,NA,TRBJ2-7,CASTLVGSYEQYF
TRBV30,NA,TRBJ1-1,CAWSPGWAEAFF
TRBV11-3,once,TRBJ2-2,CASSPGSTGELFF
TRBV19,NA,TRBJ1-1,CASSPGGRGTEAFF
TRBV4-2,NA,TRBJ2-5,CASSPLPRGGLETQYF
TRBV7-9,few,TRBJ1-5,CASSDFKSNQPQHF
TRBV2,NA,TRBJ1-5,CASSAGWQQPQHF
TRBV24-1,NA,TRBJ2-1,CATSAHRDFNEQFF
TRBV4-1,NA,TRBJ1-2,CASGWDLEGGYTF
TRBV19,NA,TRBJ2-2,CASCGSFGGTGELFF
TRBV7-2,NA,TRBJ1-2,CASSPRRRGGFGYTF
TRBV7-2,NA,TRBJ1-2,CASSPRQALGGYTF
TRBV9,NA,TRBJ1-3,CASSVGQSGNTIYF
TRBV19,NA,TRBJ2-2,CASSISGAAGELFF
TRBV6-5,NA,TRBJ1-1,CASINTGTGGTFF
TRBV6-5,few,TRBJ1-2,CASSTSPQGLGYTF
TRBV5-1,NA,TRBJ1-4,CASNTGGEEKLFF
TRBV10-3,NA,TRBJ1-2,CATTSRDRGKEGYGYTF
TRBV18,NA,TRBJ1-5,CASSPPGGRGNQPQHF
TRBV6-2/TRBV6-3,once,TRBJ2-7,CASSPTGTYEQYF
TRBV18,NA,TRBJ2-3,CASSPQTLWGADTQYF
TRBV5-1,NA,TRBJ2-2,CASSLAGQGNTGELFF
TRBV7-2,NA,TRBJ2-7,CASSRGGQGSYEQYF
TRBV30,NA,TRBJ2-3,CAWSRLAGRTDTQYF
TRBV6-5,few,TRBJ2-2,CASIAGGANTGELFF
TRBV7-2,NA,TRBJ1-5,CASSPSGISNQPQHF
TRBV7-3,NA,TRBJ1-1,CASSPSMGLEAFF